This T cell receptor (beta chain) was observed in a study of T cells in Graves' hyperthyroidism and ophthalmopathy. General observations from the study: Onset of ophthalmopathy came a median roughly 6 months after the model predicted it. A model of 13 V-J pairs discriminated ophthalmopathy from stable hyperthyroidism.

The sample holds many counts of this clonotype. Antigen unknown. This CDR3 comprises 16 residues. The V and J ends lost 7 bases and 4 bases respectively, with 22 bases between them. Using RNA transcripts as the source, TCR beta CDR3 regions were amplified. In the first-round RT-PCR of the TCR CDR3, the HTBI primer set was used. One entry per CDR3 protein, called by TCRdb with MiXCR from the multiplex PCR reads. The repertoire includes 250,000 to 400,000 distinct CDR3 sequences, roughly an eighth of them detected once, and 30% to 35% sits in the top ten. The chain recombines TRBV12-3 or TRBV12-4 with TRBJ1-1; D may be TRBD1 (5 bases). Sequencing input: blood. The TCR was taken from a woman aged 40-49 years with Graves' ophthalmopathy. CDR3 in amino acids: CASIPRAGVVSTEAFF. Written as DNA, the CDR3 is TGTGCCAGCATACCCCGAGCGGGGGTGGTTTCCACTGAAGCTTTCTTT.